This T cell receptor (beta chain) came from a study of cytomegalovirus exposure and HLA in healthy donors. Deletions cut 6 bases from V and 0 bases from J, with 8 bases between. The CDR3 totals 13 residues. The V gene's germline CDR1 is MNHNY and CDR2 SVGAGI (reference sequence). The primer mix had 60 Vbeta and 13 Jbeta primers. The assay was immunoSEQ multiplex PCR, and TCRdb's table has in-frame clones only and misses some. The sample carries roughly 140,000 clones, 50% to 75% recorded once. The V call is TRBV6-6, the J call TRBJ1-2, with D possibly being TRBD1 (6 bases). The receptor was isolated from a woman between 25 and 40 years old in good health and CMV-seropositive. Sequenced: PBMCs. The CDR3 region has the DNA TGTGCCAGCAGCTCAGGGGCTAACTATGGCTACACCTTC. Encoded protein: CASSSGANYGYTF.